A single sample is the source of the 5 T cell receptor beta chains below, sequenced in a study of cytomegalovirus exposure and HLA in healthy donors. The study ran its PCR with 60 Vbeta and 13 Jbeta primers. Using immunoSEQ multiplex PCR, the repertoire was profiled, and TCRdb retains in-frame clones only, with some absent. This table holds around 160,000 clones. The sequenced sample was PBMCs. The receptor set was obtained from a woman aged 45-60 years in good health and CMV-seronegative.

J is TRBJ1-6 and V is TRBV4-1, with 9 bases matching TRBD1. V lost 0 bases to trimming and J lost 3 bases; unmatched junction nucleotides: 3. CDR3 size: 17 residues. The germline V gene encodes CDR1 MGHRA and CDR2 YSYEKL. Here the CDR3 DNA reads TGCGCCAGCAGCCAAGAGGGACAGGGTTACTATAATTCACCCCTCCACTTT. Translated: CASSQEGQGYYNSPLHF.

This sequence joins TRBV5-1 and TRBJ1-5, with D maybe TRBD1 (6 bases). V was pared by 8 bases and J by 6 bases, with 18 bases between. Germline CDR1 reads SGHRS; CDR2 reads YFSETQ. This CDR3 region has 14 residues. The CDR3 sequence is CASSLGAPGQPQHF. The CDR3 nucleotides read TGCGCCAGTAGCCTGGGGGCGCCTGGTCAGCCCCAGCATTTT.

This sequence joins TRBV18 and TRBJ1-1; D is perhaps TRBD1 (6 bases). Germline lookup yields CDR1 KGHSH and CDR2 LQKENI. This CDR3 comprises 18 residues. V was trimmed by 1 base and J by 0 bases, leaving 18 bases between them. The CDR3 is CASSPRYGEGGVNTEAFF. In nucleotides, the CDR3 is TGTGCCAGCTCACCACGGTACGGGGAAGGGGGTGTGAACACTGAAGCTTTCTTT.

The chain joins TRBV28 to TRBJ1-1; TRBD1 matches 8 bases. V lost 5 bases and J lost 4; bases outside the gene matches: 12. CDR1 and CDR2 from the germline V gene are MDHEN and SYDVKM. The CDR3 extends over 16 amino acids. The CDR3 coding sequence is TGTGCCAGCAGTCTCCCCAGGGGACAGGTTACCACTGAAGCTTTCTTT. This codes for CASSLPRGQVTTEAFF.

J is TRBJ1-2 and V is TRBV5-1; 7 nucleotides align to TRBD1. The CDR3 length is 14 residues. Per germline, CDR1 SGHRS and CDR2 YFSETQ. The V and J ends lost 3 bases and 5 bases, in that order; junction bases with no gene match: 7. The CDR3 DNA reads TGCGCCAGCAGCTCTACAGGGGAAGGGTATGGCTACACCTTC. Translating gives CASSSTGEGYGYTF.